This TCR beta chain was captured by sequencing in a study of shared clonotypes between healthy human individuals. Germline CDR1 MGHDK, CDR2 SYGVNS. Germline trimming cut 6 bases from V and 6 bases from J; bases unmatched to any gene: 5. There are 13 residues in the CDR3. Sequencing used immunoSEQ multiplex PCR; TCRdb keeps in-frame clones, though not all of them. The sample lists 2 million to 2.5 million clones, under 95% occurring once. The chain has TRBV25-1 and TRBJ1-5; the match to TRBD1 covers 7 bases. The clonotype comes from a man aged 18 to 29 in good health. Some clones in this sample may be carry-over from other donors' samples. Sequenced: naive CD4+ T cells from PBMCs. The subset is: CD45RA+ positively selected. CDR3 DNA: TGTGCCAGCAGCCACAGGGGCGCTCAGCCCCAGCATTTT. This translates into CASSHRGAQPQHF.